This T cell receptor (beta chain) was obtained from a study of T cell repertoires in cytomegalovirus infection. Broader study findings: People with CMV and the relevant HLA were identified by cumulative public TCR beta family frequency.

Each CDR3 protein gets one entry after TCRdb re-called the reads with MiXCR. Altogether 150,000 to 200,000 distinct CDR3 sequences are present, about 21% being singletons, with the ten largest covering 2.5% to 3%. In the case of this clonotype: No antigen is known for it.

Germline-derived CDR1 and CDR2 are SGHRS and YFSETQ. The CDR3 consists of 18 residues. After removal of 3 bases from V and 4 bases from J, the junction contained 13 bases not matched to a gene. This chain links TRBV5-1 with TRBJ1-2; 12 bases map to TRBD1. Source material: PBMCs. The sequence was collected from a human donor in good health (CMV status not recorded). Some clones in this sample may be carry-over from other donors' samples. This CDR3 is CASSYPGTGGARAYGYTF. As DNA, the CDR3 is TGCGCCAGCAGCTACCCCGGGACAGGGGGCGCACGGGCCTATGGCTACACCTTC.